This passage covers 20 T cell receptor beta chains from one sample sequenced in a study of tumor and adjacent non-tumor tissue in lung cancer. RNA was extracted from bulk tissue without any cell sorting. Three rounds of nested PCR, following a modified ARM-PCR protocol, produced the TCRbeta library. TCRdb used MiXCR to reprocess the multiplex PCR reads, holding one entry per CDR3 protein. This table holds 120,000 or so distinct CDR3 sequences, approximately 66% found once. The source material was lung tumor tissue. The receptors were sampled from a man younger than 45 with non-small cell lung cancer.

Of note for this clonotype: This may be a read error, as it is one base from a much larger clone. V and J are TRBV7-9 and TRBJ1-5, with 8 bases lining up with TRBD1. This CDR3 has 14 residues. From germline, CDR1 is SEHNR and CDR2 FQNEAQ (reference sequence). J lost 7 bases, V lost 7 bases, and 9 bases had no gene match. The CDR3 region is CASNVGTGGQPQHF. The CDR3 DNA reads as TGTGCCAGCAACGTCGGGACAGGTGGCCAGCCCCAGCATTTT.

Concerning this clonotype: A much larger clone lies a single base off, so this may be a read error. J is TRBJ2-7 and V is TRBV6-5; weak D call: TRBD2 (7 bases). Germline V gene lookup returns CDR1 MNHEY and CDR2 SVGAGI. The CDR3 sequence is 13 residues long. The CDR3 nucleotides read TGTGCCAGCACCCACGGTGGGGGGCGGGAGCAGTGCTTC. It codes for CASTHGGGREQCF.

As regards this clonotype: A much bigger clone sits one base away, suggesting this may be a read error. The chain recombines TRBV4-1 with TRBJ2-7, with 11 bases fitting TRBD1. Trimming cost V 2 bases and J 10 bases; bases outside gene matches: 10. CDR1 is MGHRA and CDR2 is YSYEKL in the germline V gene. This CDR3 has 15 amino acids. The CDR3 region is CASSQTGQGGLDQYF. The DNA of the CDR3 is TGCGCCAGCAGCCAAACGGGACAGGGGGGCCTCGATCAGTACTTC.

Worth noting for this clonotype: A much larger clone differs from this one at a single base, so this may be a read error. The chain recombines TRBV12-3 or TRBV12-4 with TRBJ2-4; 9 nucleotides match TRBD1. The CDR3 length is 17 residues. CDR3 sequence reads: CANSLIPGQGLKNIQYF. DNA of the CDR3: TGTGCCAACAGTCTTATACCGGGACAGGGTTTGAAAAACATTCAGTACTTC.

About this clonotype: A much larger clonotype is one base distant, so this may be a read error. The chain carries TRBV29-1 and TRBJ2-7; D assignment may be TRBD1 or TRBD2 (5 bases each). The CDR3 runs to 13 residues. The germline CDR1 and CDR2 sequences are SQVTM and ANQGSEA. Trimming cost V 6 bases and J 2 bases, with 14 bases left between them. CDR3 region: CSVRDGRPYEQYF. The CDR3 nucleotides read TGCAGCGTGAGGGACGGTAGACCCTACGAGCAGTACTTC.

The chain's CDR3 is CGAQDRGRGSCGYTF. CDR3 bases: TGCGGCGCCCAGGACAGGGGGCGAGGAAGCTGTGGCTACACCTTC. The chain is built from TRBV29-1 and TRBJ1-2, with 11 bases matching TRBD1. CDR3 length: 15 amino acids. Germline V gene data show CDR1 as SQVTM and CDR2 as ANQGSEA.

Of note for this clonotype: The junction departs from germline at one end; a sequencing error may be responsible. This rearrangement joins TRBV20-1 to TRBJ2-2, with TRBD1 identical over 7 bases. This CDR3 region has 15 residues. CDR1 is DFQATT and CDR2 is SNEGSKA in the germline V gene (reference sequence). CDR3 protein: CSAAEQGSNTGEPFF. The CDR3 region has the DNA TGCAGTGCTGCTGAACAGGGGTCGAACACCGGGGAGCCGTTTTTT.

Turning to this clonotype: Given a much more abundant clone one base away, this may be a read error. The rearrangement joins TRBV6-5 to TRBJ1-2; D remains ambiguous. CDR1 and CDR2 from the germline V gene are MNHEY and SVGAGI. The length of the CDR3 is 17 residues. CDR3 residues: CVSSYSPESIQDYGYTF. CDR3 nucleotides: TGTGTCAGCAGTTACTCGCCCGAGTCTATTCAGGACTATGGCTACACCTTC.

CDR3 sequence: CASSPFPDRGLEAFF. Written as DNA, the CDR3 is TGTGCCAGCAGTCCCTTCCCGGACAGAGGACTCGAAGCTTTCTTT. The chain recombines TRBV6-5 with TRBJ1-1; D possibly corresponds to TRBD1 (6 bases). Germline V gene lookup returns CDR1 MNHEY and CDR2 SVGAGI. The ends were cut back, 5 bases at V and 8 bases at J, with 21 bases in the middle. There are 15 residues in the CDR3.

A remark on this clonotype: At one of its ends the junction is not consistent with the germline gene, which may arise from a read error. This chain joins TRBV29-1 and TRBJ2-3; tentative D call: TRBD1 (6 bases). CDR3 size: 15 residues. Looked up from germline, CDR1 is SQVTM and CDR2 is ANQGSEA. The CDR3 DNA follows: TGCAGCGTTGAAACACCCAGCAGGGGCACTGATACGCAGTATTTT. This encodes CSVETPSRGTDTQYF.

This clonotype was observed many times. The V gene is TRBV29-1, the J gene TRBJ2-7; D call uncertain. The length of the CDR3 is 13 residues. Trimming removed 5 bases from V and 3 bases from J, with 14 bases in between. Per the germline V gene, CDR1 is SQVTM and CDR2 is ANQGSEA. The CDR3 DNA sequence: TGCAGCGTTTATGGCTCCCTAAACTACGAGCAGTACTTC. The encoded protein is CSVYGSLNYEQYF.

As to this clonotype: A much larger clone lies a single base off, so this may be a read error. The rearrangement joins TRBV12-3 or TRBV12-4 to TRBJ1-2; 7 bases agree with TRBD1. This CDR3 spans 14 amino acids. The CDR3 bases are TGTGTCAGCGCCGCGTCAACAGGGGTTGGTGGCTACACCTTC. Translating it yields CVSAASTGVGGYTF.

This clonotype appeared many times. This chain joins TRBV20-1 and TRBJ1-5; 8 bases are shared with TRBD1. There are 16 residues in the CDR3. The V gene's germline CDR1 is DFQATT and CDR2 SNEGSKA (reference sequence). V dropped 6 bases and J dropped 2; count of bases not matched to a gene: 12. Here the CDR3 DNA reads TGCAGTGCCGGAGGCCAGGGGGCCGCGGGCAATCAGCCCCAGCATTTT. Its translation is CSAGGQGAAGNQPQHF.

This chain links TRBV7-8 with TRBJ1-4; D ambiguous. The germline V gene encodes CDR1 SGHVS and CDR2 FQNEAQ. V was shortened by 3 bases and J by 4 bases, with 6 bases between the two germline ends. The CDR3 consists of 13 residues. The DNA of the CDR3 is TGTGCCAGCAGCTTCCTGGGTAATGAAAAACTGTTTTTT. Translated, it gives CASSFLGNEKLFF.

This sequence joins TRBV5-6 and TRBJ2-7; no clear D gene. This CDR3 contains 14 residues. Trimming cost V 0 bases and J 3 bases, with 10 bases left between them. Germline V CDR1 and CDR2: SGHDT, YYEEEE. CDR3: CASSLGPNGYEQYF. CDR3 DNA sequence: TGTGCCAGCAGCTTGGGTCCCAACGGCTACGAGCAGTACTTC.

This clonotype is a singleton in its sample. The junction and the germline gene differ at one end; a read error may be behind it. The V gene is TRBV6-5, the J gene TRBJ2-2; weak D call: TRBD2 (5 bases). The length of the CDR3 is 15 residues. Germline CDR1 is MNHEY and CDR2 is SVGAGI. CDR3 in amino acids: CANSYVGVSTGELFF. CDR3 nucleotides: TGTGCCAACAGTTACGTAGGTGTCTCCACCGGGGAGCTATTTTTT.

This clonotype was observed once. The missing conserved phenylalanine or tryptophan at the end of this CDR3 makes a read error likely. The V call is TRBV11-2, the J call TRBJ2-2; 13 nucleotides match TRBD2. V lost 7 bases and J lost 4; bases outside the gene matches: 9. The germline V gene encodes CDR1 SGHAT and CDR2 FQNNGV. This CDR3 comprises 17 residues. CDR3 DNA sequence: TGTGCCAGCAACTCCAGACTAGCGGGAGGTAGCACCGGGGAGCTGTTTTTA. It encodes CASNSRLAGGSTGELFL.

As to this clonotype: This clone may be a read error of a much larger clone one base away. In this CDR3 the conserved last residue, phenylalanine or tryptophan, is missing, so a read error is likely. This chain uses TRBV6-7 with TRBJ1-5; D is unclear. TRBV6-7 is given ORF status, its function remaining uncertain. This CDR3 spans 12 amino acids. V shed 1 base and J shed 9 bases, with 7 bases lying between them. CDR3 in amino acids: CASSYYSWPQHS. The CDR3 DNA reads TGTGCCAGCAGTTACTATAGTTGGCCCCAGCATTCT.

Comment on this clonotype: Its ends do not fully match the called genes, so a read error is possible. The J gene is TRBJ2-2, the V gene TRBV12-3 or TRBV12-4, with TRBD2 as a possible D gene (6 bases). The CDR3 is 15 residues long. The CDR3 coding sequence is TGTGCCAGTAGTTTCGGCGGGGAGAACACCTGGGAGCTGATTTTT. Encoded protein: CASSFGGENTWELIF.

This clonotype showed up many times. This sequence joins TRBV6-5 and TRBJ1-3; TRBD1 matches 9 bases. V lost 7 bases and J lost 4; bases outside the gene matches: 5. Germline assignment: CDR1 MNHEY and CDR2 SVGAGI. This CDR3 has 14 amino acids. The CDR3 bases are TGTGCCAGCAAGGGGGGACAGGGAGGAAACACCATATATTTT. Amino acid sequence: CASKGGQGGNTIYF.